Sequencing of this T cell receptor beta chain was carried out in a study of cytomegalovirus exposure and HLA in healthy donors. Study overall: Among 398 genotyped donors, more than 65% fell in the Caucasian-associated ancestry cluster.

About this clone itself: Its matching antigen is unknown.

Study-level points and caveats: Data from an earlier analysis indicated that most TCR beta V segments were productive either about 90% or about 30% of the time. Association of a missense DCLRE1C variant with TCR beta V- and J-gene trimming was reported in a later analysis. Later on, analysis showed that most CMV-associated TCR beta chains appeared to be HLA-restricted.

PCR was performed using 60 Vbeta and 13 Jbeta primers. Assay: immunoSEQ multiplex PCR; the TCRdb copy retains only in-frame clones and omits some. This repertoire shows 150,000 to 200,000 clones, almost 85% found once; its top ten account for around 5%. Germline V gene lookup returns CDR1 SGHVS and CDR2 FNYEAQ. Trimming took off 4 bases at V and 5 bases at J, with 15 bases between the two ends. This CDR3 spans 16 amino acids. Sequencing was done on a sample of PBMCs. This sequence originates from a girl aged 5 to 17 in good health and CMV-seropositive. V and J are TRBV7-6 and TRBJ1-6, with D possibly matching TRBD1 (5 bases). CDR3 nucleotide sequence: TGTGCCAGCAGCTCAACCATGGGGGGTAATAATTCACCCCTCCACTTT. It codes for CASSSTMGGNNSPLHF.